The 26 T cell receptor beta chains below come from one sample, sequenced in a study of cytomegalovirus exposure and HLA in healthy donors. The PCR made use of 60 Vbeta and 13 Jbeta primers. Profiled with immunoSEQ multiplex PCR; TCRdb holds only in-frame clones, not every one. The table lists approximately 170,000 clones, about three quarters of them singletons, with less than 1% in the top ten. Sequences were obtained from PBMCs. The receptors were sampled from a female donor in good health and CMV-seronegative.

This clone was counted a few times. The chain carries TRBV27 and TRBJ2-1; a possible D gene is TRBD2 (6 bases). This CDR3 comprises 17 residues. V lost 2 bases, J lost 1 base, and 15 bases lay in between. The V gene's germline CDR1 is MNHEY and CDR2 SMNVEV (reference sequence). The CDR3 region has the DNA TGTGCCAGCAGTTTAGGGCGACTAGGTGCGTCCTACAATGAGCAGTTCTTC. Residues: CASSLGRLGASYNEQFF.

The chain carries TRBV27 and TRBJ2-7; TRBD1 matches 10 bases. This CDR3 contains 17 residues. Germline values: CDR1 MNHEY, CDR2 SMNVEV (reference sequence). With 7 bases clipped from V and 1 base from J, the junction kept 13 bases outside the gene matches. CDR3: CASKAGTGDPMSYEQYF. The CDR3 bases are TGTGCCAGCAAGGCCGGGACAGGGGATCCTATGTCCTACGAGCAGTACTTC.

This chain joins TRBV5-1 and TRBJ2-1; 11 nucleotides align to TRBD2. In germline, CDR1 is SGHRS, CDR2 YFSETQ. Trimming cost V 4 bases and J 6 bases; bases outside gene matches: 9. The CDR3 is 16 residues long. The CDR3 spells CASSLGSGGAPNEQFF. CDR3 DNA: TGCGCCAGCAGCCTGGGTAGCGGGGGGGCCCCCAATGAGCAGTTCTTC.

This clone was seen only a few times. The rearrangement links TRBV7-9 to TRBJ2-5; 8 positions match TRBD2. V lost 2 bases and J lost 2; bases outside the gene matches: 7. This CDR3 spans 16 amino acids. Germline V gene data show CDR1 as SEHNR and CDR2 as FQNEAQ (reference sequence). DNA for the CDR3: TGTGCCAGCAGCTTAAATCGCGGGGGGTATCAAGAGACCCAGTACTTC. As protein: CASSLNRGGYQETQYF.

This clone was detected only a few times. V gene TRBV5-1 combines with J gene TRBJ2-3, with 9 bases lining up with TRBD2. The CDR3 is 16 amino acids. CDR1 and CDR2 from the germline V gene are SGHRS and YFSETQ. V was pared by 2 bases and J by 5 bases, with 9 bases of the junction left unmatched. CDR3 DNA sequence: TGCGCCAGCAGCTTCGGTTCTAGCGGGAATAGAGATACGCAGTATTTT. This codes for CASSFGSSGNRDTQYF.

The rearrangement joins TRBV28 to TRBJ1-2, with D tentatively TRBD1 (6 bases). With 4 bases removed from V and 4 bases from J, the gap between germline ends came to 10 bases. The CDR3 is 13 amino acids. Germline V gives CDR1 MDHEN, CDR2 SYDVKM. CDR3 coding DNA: TGTGCCAGCAGTTCGCTGGACAGCTATGGCTACACCTTC. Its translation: CASSSLDSYGYTF.

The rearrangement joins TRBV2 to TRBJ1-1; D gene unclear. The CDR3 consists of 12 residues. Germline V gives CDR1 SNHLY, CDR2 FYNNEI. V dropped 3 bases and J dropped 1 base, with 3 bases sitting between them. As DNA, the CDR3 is TGTGCCAGCAGTGATCAGAACACTGAAGCTTTCTTT. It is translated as CASSDQNTEAFF.

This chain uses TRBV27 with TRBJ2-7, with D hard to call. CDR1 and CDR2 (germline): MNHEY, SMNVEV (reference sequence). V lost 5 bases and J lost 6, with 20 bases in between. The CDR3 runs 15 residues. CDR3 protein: CASSLTSNLRVEQYF. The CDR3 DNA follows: TGTGCCAGCAGTCTAACATCGAACCTCCGGGTCGAGCAGTACTTC.

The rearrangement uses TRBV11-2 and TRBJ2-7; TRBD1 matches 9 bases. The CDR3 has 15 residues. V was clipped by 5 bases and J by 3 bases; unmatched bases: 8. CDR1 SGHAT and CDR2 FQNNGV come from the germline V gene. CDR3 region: CASSRDRGKSYEQYF. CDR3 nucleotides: TGTGCCAGCAGCCGAGACAGGGGGAAAAGCTACGAGCAGTACTTC.

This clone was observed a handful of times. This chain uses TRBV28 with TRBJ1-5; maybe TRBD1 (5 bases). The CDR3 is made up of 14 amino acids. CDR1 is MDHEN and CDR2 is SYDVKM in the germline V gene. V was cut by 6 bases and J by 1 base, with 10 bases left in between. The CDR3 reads CASRDRLSNQPQHF. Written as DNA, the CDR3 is TGTGCCAGCAGAGACAGATTGAGCAATCAGCCCCAGCATTTT.

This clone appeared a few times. The CDR3 sequence is CASSLVAVRGETQYF. The CDR3 DNA reads as TGTGCCAGCAGCTTGGTCGCAGTCCGGGGAGAGACCCAGTACTTC. The chain links TRBV5-4 to TRBJ2-5; possibly TRBD2 for D (5 bases). Germline V lookup: CDR1 SGHNT, CDR2 YYREEE (reference sequence). The CDR3 runs 15 residues. Trimming took off 0 bases at V and 4 bases at J, with 13 bases between the two ends.

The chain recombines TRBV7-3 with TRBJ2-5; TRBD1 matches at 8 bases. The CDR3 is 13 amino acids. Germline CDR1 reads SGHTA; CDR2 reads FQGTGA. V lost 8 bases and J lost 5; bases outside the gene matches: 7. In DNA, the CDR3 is TGTGCCAGCGCTCAGGGGGCCTCGGAGACCCAGTACTTC. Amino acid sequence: CASAQGASETQYF.

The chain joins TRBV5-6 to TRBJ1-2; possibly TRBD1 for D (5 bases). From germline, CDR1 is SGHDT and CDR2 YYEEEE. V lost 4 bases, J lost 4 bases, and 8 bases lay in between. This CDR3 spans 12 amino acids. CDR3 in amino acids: CASSRDSYGYTF. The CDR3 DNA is TGTGCCAGCAGCCGCGACAGCTATGGCTACACCTTC.

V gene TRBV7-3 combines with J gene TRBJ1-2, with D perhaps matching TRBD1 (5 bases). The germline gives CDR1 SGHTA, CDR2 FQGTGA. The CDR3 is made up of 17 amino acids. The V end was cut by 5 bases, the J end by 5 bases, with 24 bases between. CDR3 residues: CASSPFGGADEAYGYTF. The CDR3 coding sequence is TGTGCCAGCAGCCCCTTTGGTGGGGCAGACGAGGCGTATGGCTACACCTTC.

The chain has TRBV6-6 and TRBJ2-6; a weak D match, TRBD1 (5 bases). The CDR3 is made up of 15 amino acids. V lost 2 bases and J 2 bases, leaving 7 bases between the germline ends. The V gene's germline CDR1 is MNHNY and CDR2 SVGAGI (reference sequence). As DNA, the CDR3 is TGTGCCAGCAGTTACGGGGCTGCTGGGGCCAACGTCCTGACTTTC. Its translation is CASSYGAAGANVLTF.

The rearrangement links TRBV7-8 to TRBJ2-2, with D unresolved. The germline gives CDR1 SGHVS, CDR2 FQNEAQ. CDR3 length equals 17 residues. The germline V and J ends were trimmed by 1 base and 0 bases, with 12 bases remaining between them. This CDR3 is CASSLEAAQSNTGELFF. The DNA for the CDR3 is TGTGCCAGCAGCTTAGAAGCCGCACAGTCGAACACCGGGGAGCTGTTTTTT.

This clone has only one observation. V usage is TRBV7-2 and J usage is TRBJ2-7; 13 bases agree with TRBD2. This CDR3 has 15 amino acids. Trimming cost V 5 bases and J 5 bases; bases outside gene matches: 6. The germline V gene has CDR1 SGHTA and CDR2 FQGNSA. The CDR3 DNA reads TGTGCCAGCAGCACGGGACTAGCGGGGACCCACGAGCAGTACTTC. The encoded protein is CASSTGLAGTHEQYF.

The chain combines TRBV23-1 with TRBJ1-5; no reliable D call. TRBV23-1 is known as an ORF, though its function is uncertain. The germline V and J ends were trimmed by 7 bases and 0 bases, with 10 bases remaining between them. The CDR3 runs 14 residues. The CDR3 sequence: CASTLQYSNQPQHF. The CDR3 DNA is TGCGCCAGCACTTTGCAGTATAGCAATCAGCCCCAGCATTTT.

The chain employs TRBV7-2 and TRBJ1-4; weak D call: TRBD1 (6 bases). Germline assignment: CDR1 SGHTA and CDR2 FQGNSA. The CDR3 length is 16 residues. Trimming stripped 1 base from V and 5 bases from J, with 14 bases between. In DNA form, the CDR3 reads TGTGCCAGCAGCTTAGGGGGGCGAGGTGGAAATGAAAAACTGTTTTTT. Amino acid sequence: CASSLGGRGGNEKLFF.

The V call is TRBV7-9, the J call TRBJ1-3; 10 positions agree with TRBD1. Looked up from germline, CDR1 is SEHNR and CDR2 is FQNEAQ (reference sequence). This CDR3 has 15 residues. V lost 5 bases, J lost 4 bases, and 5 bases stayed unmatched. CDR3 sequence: CASSRDRGPGNTIYF. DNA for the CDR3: TGTGCCAGCAGCCGCGACAGGGGGCCAGGAAACACCATATATTTT.

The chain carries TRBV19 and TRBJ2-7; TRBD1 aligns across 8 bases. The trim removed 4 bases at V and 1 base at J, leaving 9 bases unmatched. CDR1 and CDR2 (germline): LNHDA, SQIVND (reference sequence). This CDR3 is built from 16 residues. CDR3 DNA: TGTGCCAGTAGTACCCCTGGCAGGGGGCTTTCCTACGAGCAGTACTTC. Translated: CASSTPGRGLSYEQYF. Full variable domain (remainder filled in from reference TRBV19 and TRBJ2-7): DGGITQSPKYLFRKEGQNVTLSCEQNLNHDAMYWYRQDPGQGLRLIYYSQIVNDFQKGDIAEGYSVSREKKESFPLTVTSAQKNPTAFYLCASSTPGRGLSYEQYFGPGTRLTVT.

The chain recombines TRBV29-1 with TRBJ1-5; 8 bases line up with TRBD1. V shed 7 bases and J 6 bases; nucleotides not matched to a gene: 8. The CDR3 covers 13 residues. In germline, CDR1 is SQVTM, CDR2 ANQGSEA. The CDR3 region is CSAATGGSQPQHF. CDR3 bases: TGCAGCGCAGCTACAGGGGGGAGTCAGCCCCAGCATTTT.

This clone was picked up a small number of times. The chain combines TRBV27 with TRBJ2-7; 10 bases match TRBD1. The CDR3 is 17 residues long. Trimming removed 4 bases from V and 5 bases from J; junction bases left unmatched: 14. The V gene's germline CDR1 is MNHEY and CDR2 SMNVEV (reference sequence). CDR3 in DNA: TGTGCCAGCAGTTCTGGGATTGCCGGGACAGGGGTCCACGAGCAGTACTTC. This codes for CASSSGIAGTGVHEQYF.

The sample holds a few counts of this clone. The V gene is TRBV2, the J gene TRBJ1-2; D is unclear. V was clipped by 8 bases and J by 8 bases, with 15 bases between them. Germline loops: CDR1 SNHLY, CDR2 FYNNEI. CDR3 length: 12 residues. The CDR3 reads CASRTDGKGYTF. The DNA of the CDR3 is TGTGCCAGCCGTACGGACGGGAAGGGCTACACCTTC. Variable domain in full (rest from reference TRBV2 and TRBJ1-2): EPEVTQTPSHQVTQMGQEVILRCVPISNHLYFYWYRQILGQKVEFLVSFYNNEISEKSEIFDDQFSVERPDGSNFTLKIRSTKLEDSAMYFCASRTDGKGYTFGSGTRLTVV.

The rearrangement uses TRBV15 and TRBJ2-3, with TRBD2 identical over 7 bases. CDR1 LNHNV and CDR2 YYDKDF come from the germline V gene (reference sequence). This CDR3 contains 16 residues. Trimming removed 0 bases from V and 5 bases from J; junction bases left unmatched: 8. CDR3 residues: CATSRDLAGAGDTQYF. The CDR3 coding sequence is TGTGCCACCAGCAGAGATCTGGCGGGAGCGGGAGATACGCAGTATTTT. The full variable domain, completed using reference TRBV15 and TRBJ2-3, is DAMVIQNPRYQVTQFGKPVTLSCSQTLNHNVMYWYQQKSSQAPKLLFHYYDKDFNNEADTPDNFQSRRPNTSFCFLDIRSPGLGDTAMYLCATSRDLAGAGDTQYFGPGTRLTVL.

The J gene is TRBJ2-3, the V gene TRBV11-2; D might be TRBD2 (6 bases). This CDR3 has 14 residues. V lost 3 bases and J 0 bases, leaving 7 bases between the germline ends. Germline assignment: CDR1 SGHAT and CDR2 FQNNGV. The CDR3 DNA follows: TGTGCCAGCAGCTTTGGAGGGAGCACAGATACGCAGTATTTT. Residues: CASSFGGSTDTQYF.